This T cell receptor beta chain is from a study of cytomegalovirus exposure and HLA in healthy donors. Across the whole study: From donors who were HLA-typed, an early data release held about 85 million unique TCRs.

Germline values: CDR1 KGHSH, CDR2 LQKENI. With V trimmed by 8 bases and J by 4 bases, 12 bases remained unmatched. The CDR3 covers 16 residues. General observations from the study: Segments of the TCR beta V type were, in most cases, productive about 90% or about 30% of the time in an earlier analysis. There were 150 to 200 TCR beta chains listed as cytomegalovirus-associated.

A multiplex PCR was run with 60 Vbeta primers and 13 Jbeta primers. In the authors' methods: In a later analysis, roughly 86 million unique TCR beta chains included roughly 11 million shared by two or more donors. Clones were read by immunoSEQ multiplex PCR, and TCRdb kept only the in-frame ones, dropping some. V and J calls and clone size are as listed in that table; D and trimming were resolved from the DNA. Of around 170,000 clones listed, approximately 80% were seen once; the top ten hold approximately 3.4%. As regards this clone: The antigen is not known.

The specimen was PBMCs. This sequence joins TRBV18 and TRBJ2-1; TRBD2 matches 9 bases. The TCR comes from a woman aged 45-65 years in good health and CMV-seropositive. Written as DNA, the CDR3 is TGTGCCAGCACTTCTTTGAGTAGCGGGGGTTACAATGAGCAGTTCTTC. Amino acid sequence: CASTSLSSGGYNEQFF.